This entry lists 28 T cell receptor beta chains sequenced from one sample in a study of T cell responses to AZD1222 COVID-19 vaccine. Profiled with immunoSEQ multiplex PCR; TCRdb holds only in-frame clones, not every one. The table lists 150,000 to 160,000 clones, about 88% of them singletons. The specimen was peripheral blood, collected after recovery from COVID-19. These receptors were collected from an adult who had recovered from COVID-19.

This clone came up once. CDR3 sequence (DNA): TGTGCCAGTAGTATCGCCATGACAGGGAACTATGGCTACACCTTC. It is translated as CASSIAMTGNYGYTF. The chain employs TRBV19 and TRBJ1-2, with 7 bases fitting TRBD1. The length of the CDR3 is 15 residues. Germline values: CDR1 LNHDA, CDR2 SQIVND (reference sequence). J was trimmed by 2 bases and V by 3 bases; bases with no gene match: 6. Based on the CDR3 plus reference TRBV19 and TRBJ1-2, the full variable domain is DGGITQSPKYLFRKEGQNVTLSCEQNLNHDAMYWYRQDPGQGLRLIYYSQIVNDFQKGDIAEGYSVSREKKESFPLTVTSAQKNPTAFYLCASSIAMTGNYGYTFGSGTRLTVV.

The chain is built from TRBV28 and TRBJ1-1, with D unresolved. The V gene's germline CDR1 is MDHEN and CDR2 SYDVKM. CDR3 length: 13 residues. V gave up 3 bases and J gave up 7 bases, with 12 bases separating them. The CDR3, as DNA: TGTGCCAGCAGTTTTTCTTACCGTATTGAAGCTTTCTTT. Translating it yields CASSFSYRIEAFF.

This clone was observed once. This sequence joins TRBV2 and TRBJ1-3, with 8 positions matching TRBD1. This CDR3 contains 15 residues. J was trimmed by 4 bases and V by 6 bases; bases with no gene match: 8. Per the germline V gene, CDR1 is SNHLY and CDR2 is FYNNEI. CDR3 region: CASSTRTGSGNTIYF. The CDR3, as DNA: TGTGCCAGCAGCACCCGGACAGGGTCGGGAAACACCATATATTTT.

CDR3 sequence: CAPTKGLMNTEAFF. As DNA, the CDR3 is TGTGCGCCTACCAAGGGCCTAATGAACACTGAAGCTTTCTTT. The V and J genes are TRBV7-9 and TRBJ1-1; D gene unclear. Looked up from germline, CDR1 is SEHNR and CDR2 is FQNEAQ (reference sequence). This CDR3 comprises 14 residues.

The rearrangement links TRBV7-9 to TRBJ2-7; 9 bases line up with TRBD1. V trimming: 4 bases; J trimming: 3 bases; junction bases outside the gene matches: 4. The germline V gene encodes CDR1 SEHNR and CDR2 FQNEAQ (reference sequence). The CDR3 has 14 residues. CDR3 protein: CASSSGQGFYEQYF. For the CDR3, the DNA is TGTGCCAGCAGCTCCGGACAGGGGTTCTACGAGCAGTACTTC.

This clone was counted between two and nine times. The V call is TRBV27, the J call TRBJ2-3, with D possibly matching TRBD2 (6 bases). V was clipped by 6 bases and J by 3 bases, with 10 bases between them. Germline CDR1 reads MNHEY; CDR2 reads SMNVEV (reference sequence). The CDR3 runs 13 residues. The CDR3 reads CASSREKTDTQYF. The CDR3 DNA is TGTGCCAGCAGCCGGGAGAAGACAGATACGCAGTATTTT.

This chain joins TRBV10-3 and TRBJ1-6; 7 bases match TRBD1. Germline CDR1 ENHRY, CDR2 SYGVKD. This CDR3 is built from 14 residues. V shed 4 bases, J shed 7 bases, and the junction held 4 bases outside the gene matches. This CDR3 reads CAISGTGKNSPLHF. CDR3 bases: TGTGCCATCAGTGGGACAGGCAAGAATTCACCCCTCCACTTT.

The chain carries TRBV5-5 and TRBJ2-6; 7 nucleotides align to TRBD1. V lost 5 bases to trimming and J lost 2 bases; unmatched junction nucleotides: 7. This CDR3 contains 16 residues. Germline V gene lookup returns CDR1 SGHKS and CDR2 YYEKEE (reference sequence). The CDR3 spells CASRSGTVAGANVLTF. The DNA of the CDR3 is TGTGCCAGCAGGTCCGGGACAGTCGCTGGGGCCAACGTCCTGACTTTC.

The V call is TRBV12-5, the J call TRBJ2-1; D ambiguous. Germline assignment: CDR1 LGHNT and CDR2 FRNRAP. Trimming pared 1 base from V and 0 bases from J, leaving 13 bases between. This CDR3 comprises 17 residues. CDR3 bases: TGTGCTAGTGGTTTGGCGGCCCGACTGCTCTCCTACAATGAGCAGTTCTTC. Its protein product is CASGLAARLLSYNEQFF.

This sequence joins TRBV5-1 and TRBJ1-4; TRBD1 agrees at 7 bases. The CDR3 contains 13 residues. V lost 6 bases, J lost 7 bases, and 6 bases stayed unmatched. Germline loops: CDR1 SGHRS, CDR2 YFSETQ. The CDR3 loop reads CASKETGSEKLFF. The CDR3 DNA follows: TGCGCCAGCAAGGAGACAGGGAGTGAAAAACTGTTTTTT.

The rearrangement uses TRBV28 and TRBJ1-6; no definite D call. The CDR3 sequence is 16 residues long. The germline CDR1 and CDR2 sequences are MDHEN and SYDVKM. V lost 7 bases to trimming and J lost 7 bases, with 20 bases between them. In nucleotides, the CDR3 is TGTGCCAGCATTTACTCCCCCGGGCGGTTGAATTCACCCCTCCACTTT. Its translation: CASIYSPGRLNSPLHF.

The CDR3 sequence: CASSPPSGWEQFF. The CDR3 DNA sequence: TGTGCCAGCAGCCCCCCCTCGGGTTGGGAGCAGTTCTTC. The V gene is TRBV11-3, the J gene TRBJ2-1; D unclear. This CDR3 spans 13 amino acids. V gave up 5 bases and J gave up 10 bases, with 15 bases separating them. Germline V CDR1 and CDR2: SGHNT, YENEEA.

In the case of this clone: In the same sample, other DNA sequences code for this CDR3. The V and J genes are TRBV7-9 and TRBJ1-5, with D hard to call. The V end lost 5 bases, the J end lost 4 bases, and 9 bases lay between the germline ends. This CDR3 spans 13 amino acids. Germline CDR1 reads SEHNR; CDR2 reads FQNEAQ (reference sequence). CDR3 sequence reads: CASSTQENQPQHF. DNA for the CDR3: TGTGCCAGCAGCACTCAGGAAAATCAGCCCCAGCATTTT.

This chain uses TRBV7-2 with TRBJ2-1; 7 bases line up with TRBD1. This CDR3 has 14 amino acids. Germline CDR1 is SGHTA and CDR2 is FQGNSA. After removal of 4 bases from V and 8 bases from J, the junction contained 8 bases not matched to a gene. CDR3 coding DNA: TGTGCCAGCAGCTACCTGACAGGGTTCGATGAGCAGTTCTTC. Translation gives CASSYLTGFDEQFF.

This clone is a singleton in its sample. The chain uses TRBV7-9 and TRBJ2-2; D ambiguous. This CDR3 region has 14 residues. Germline-derived CDR1 and CDR2 are SEHNR and FQNEAQ (reference sequence). Trimming cost V 5 bases and J 1 base, with 8 bases left between them. The CDR3 nucleotides are TGTGCCAGCAGCATTACTCGGAACACCGGGGAGCTGTTTTTT. This translates into CASSITRNTGELFF.

This clone appeared once. Within the sample, other DNA sequences also encode this same CDR3. CDR3 DNA: TGCGCCAGCAGCTTGGGCCAGAACTCCTACGAGCAGTACTTC. Amino acid sequence: CASSLGQNSYEQYF. This chain joins TRBV5-1 and TRBJ2-7; D is uncertain. CDR1 and CDR2 from the germline V gene are SGHRS and YFSETQ. Trimming pared 0 bases from V and 0 bases from J, leaving 7 bases between. The CDR3 spans 14 residues.

This clone appeared once. The rearrangement links TRBV5-1 to TRBJ2-1; D could derive from TRBD1 or TRBD2 (5 bases each). The CDR3 runs 16 residues. Germline CDR1 reads SGHRS; CDR2 reads YFSETQ. The germline V and J ends were trimmed by 0 bases and 5 bases, with 15 bases remaining between them. The CDR3 bases are TGCGCCAGCAGCTTGGAGGGGACCCAATTGCACAATGAGCAGTTCTTC. Translated, it gives CASSLEGTQLHNEQFF.

The V and J genes are TRBV4-3 and TRBJ1-2; no definite D call. The CDR3 loop spans 13 amino acids. V lost 0 bases to trimming and J lost 3 bases, with 5 bases between them. Germline lookup yields CDR1 LGHNA and CDR2 YSLEER. CDR3 sequence (DNA): TGCGCCAGCAGCCAAGAGACGGACTATGGCTACACCTTC. Translated: CASSQETDYGYTF.

J is TRBJ1-3 and V is TRBV12-3 or TRBV12-4; D uncertain. Trimming stripped 4 bases from V and 2 bases from J, with 6 bases between. This CDR3 has 13 residues. In DNA, the CDR3 is TGTGCCAGCAGTTGGACGGCTGGAAACACCATATATTTT. Translated: CASSWTAGNTIYF.

This chain uses TRBV5-1 with TRBJ1-5, with 8 bases aligning to TRBD1. V lost 4 bases, J lost 1 base, and 4 bases stayed unmatched. The germline gives CDR1 SGHRS, CDR2 YFSETQ. The CDR3 totals 15 residues. The CDR3 region has the DNA TGCGCCAGCAGCGTGACAGGGGCCAGCAATCAGCCCCAGCATTTT. This encodes CASSVTGASNQPQHF.

This clone was found once. The chain employs TRBV3-1 (or the pseudogene TRBV3-2) and TRBJ2-7, with D possibly matching TRBD1 (5 bases). CDR1 and CDR2 from the germline V gene are LGHDT and YNNKEL (reference sequence). V dropped 6 bases and J dropped 5 bases, with 17 bases sitting between them. The CDR3 consists of 14 residues. Here the CDR3 reads CASRLSGWSDEQYF. The DNA for the CDR3 is TGTGCCAGCAGGCTTTCAGGGTGGAGTGACGAGCAGTACTTC.

J is TRBJ1-2 and V is TRBV5-1, with D hard to call. V lost 0 bases to trimming and J lost 8 bases, with 5 bases between them. The germline V gene encodes CDR1 SGHRS and CDR2 YFSETQ. The CDR3 has 11 amino acids. Here the CDR3 reads CASSLDQGYTF. The CDR3 DNA reads TGCGCCAGCAGCTTGGACCAGGGCTACACCTTC.

The chain links TRBV7-3 to TRBJ2-1; D is unresolved. Per the germline V gene, CDR1 is SGHTA and CDR2 is FQGTGA. CDR3 size: 15 residues. With 0 bases removed from V and 5 bases from J, the gap between germline ends came to 11 bases. The CDR3 sequence: CASSLTPYYDNEQFF. CDR3 coding DNA: TGTGCCAGCAGCTTAACCCCCTACTACGACAATGAGCAGTTCTTC.

This chain joins TRBV7-8 and TRBJ1-1, with TRBD1 identical over 7 bases. CDR3 length: 15 amino acids. V lost 5 bases and J lost 1; bases outside the gene matches: 7. Germline V CDR1 and CDR2: SGHVS, FQNEAQ. CDR3 region: CASSPSGTENTEAFF. DNA of the CDR3: TGTGCCAGCAGCCCTTCCGGGACAGAGAACACTGAAGCTTTCTTT.

The chain recombines TRBV5-8 with TRBJ1-1; D possibly corresponds to TRBD1 (5 bases). This CDR3 is built from 14 residues. Germline V CDR1 and CDR2: SGHTS, YDEGEE. V lost 4 bases to trimming and J lost 3 bases, with 13 bases between them. CDR3 coding DNA: TGTGCCAGCAGCACTAGACAGACCCACACTGAAGCTTTCTTT. Residues: CASSTRQTHTEAFF.

This sequence joins TRBV4-2 and TRBJ2-1; the match to TRBD1 covers 9 bases. The CDR3 consists of 15 residues. V lost 4 bases to trimming and J lost 6 bases; unmatched junction nucleotides: 7. Germline V gene data show CDR1 as LGHNA and CDR2 as YNFKEQ. The CDR3 loop is CASSRTGAAINEQFF. In nucleotides, the CDR3 is TGTGCCAGCAGCCGGACAGGGGCGGCTATCAATGAGCAGTTCTTC.

V usage is TRBV28 and J usage is TRBJ1-4, with a tentative D call TRBD1 (6 bases). The CDR3 is 17 residues long. V gave up 8 bases and J gave up 2 bases, with 21 bases separating them. CDR1 is MDHEN and CDR2 is SYDVKM in the germline V gene. CDR3 sequence reads: CASLRGLGMLTNEKLFF. The CDR3 DNA is TGTGCCAGCTTGAGGGGGTTGGGTATGCTTACTAATGAAAAACTGTTTTTT. The variable domain in full, completed from reference TRBV28 and TRBJ1-4, reads DVKVTQSSRYLVKRTGEKVFLECVQDMDHENMFWYRQDPGLGLRLIYFSYDVKMKEKGDIPEGYSVSREKKERFSLILESASTNQTSMYLCASLRGLGMLTNEKLFFGSGTQLSVL.

J is TRBJ1-2 and V is TRBV21-1; the table calls TRBD1, which could not be checked here. TRBV21-1 is designated a pseudogene. CDR3 length equals 17 residues. CDR3 in amino acids: CASSKRLQGPTTPGYTF. CDR3 bases: TGTGCCAGCAGCAAAAGGCTTCAGGGGCCTACTACTCCTGGCTACACCTTC.